The sequence of this T cell receptor (beta chain) was determined in a study of identical twins (dated by TCRdb to about 2016). At the level of the whole study: TCR alpha and beta repertoires from monozygotic twins, unrelated adults of various ages and cord blood were deep-sequenced to test whether fetal clonotypes persist. Replicate twin experiments were performed at different times using different library preparation protocols to rule out contamination. Paper-wide results and their limitations: Compared with coincidental sharing between unrelated individuals, out-of-frame TCR alpha sequences shared between twins had an excess of sequences with low generation probability. Invariant T cells such as MAIT and iNKT could partly confound zero-insertion analyses, although diverse VJ usage argued against such confounding for most clonotypes. In monozygotic twins, out-of-frame TCR alpha sharing was systematically underestimated by recombination models, although the models agreed with sharing between unrelated individuals. A weaker excess of twin sharing was found in beta out-of-frame sequences because the signal-to-noise ratio was lowered by fewer shared sequences. Fewer insertions were carried by abundant cord blood beta clonotypes; a weaker similar trend was observed in young adult naive repertoires, while no such trend was observed in memory repertoires. Because the same donors could not be followed over many years, the conclusions depended on cross-sectional statistical analysis.

Library prep was done by 5' RACE. TCRdb names Illumina HiSeq 2000 as the instrument used. Template switching added a universal primer binding site, and the final cDNA carried a unique molecular identifier that allowed TCR cDNA molecules to be counted accurately. Specific primers in the conserved constant-segment region were used to synthesize first-strand cDNA for the TCR alpha and beta chains. To control for contamination, every cDNA library carried two barcodes: a SMART-Mk sample barcode plus Illumina barcodes. TruSeq adapter sequences and Illumina sample barcodes were added in two successive PCR steps. TCR alpha and beta cDNA libraries were sequenced on the Illumina HiSeq platform with custom primers. The paper's processing steps were these. Unique molecular identifiers were extracted from raw reads with MiGEC, and CDR3 positions were determined with MiXCR. For each individual, recombination models were inferred using an EM algorithm with the repgenHMM and IGoR tools. Shared clonotype analysis was performed with the tcR package in R, normalizing sharing by the product of cloneset sizes. Out-of-frame nonproductive sequences were analyzed to study raw recombination free of thymic and clonal selection effects. TCRdb took the public reads, trimmed them with fastp at Q25, ran MiXCR for clone calling and kept in-frame beta chains. Rows are unified per CDR3 protein, each entry keeping the most common DNA and genes. These V and J calls originate from TCRdb's pipeline instead of the authors' own analysis. This sample is represented by 1.5 million to 2 million distinct CDR3 sequences; roughly 35% of them were singletons. The ten most abundant clones make up 0.27% of the sample.

Every donor was a healthy Caucasian. Sequences SGHDT (CDR1) and YYEEEE (CDR2) are obtained from the germline V gene. Its CDR3 holds 14 amino acids, cysteine through phenylalanine. Of all the DNA, just the CDR3 is kept, 42 bases in frame from base 1. V is reduced by 4 bases and J by 4 bases, leaving a spacing of 12 bases between them. Notes on this clonotype: The antigen this receptor binds is unknown. Per-base quality was not reported, and no clone a single base away is much larger than it.

The chain was built from TRBV5-6 and TRBJ1-5, and TRBD1 may be the D gene, going by 6 matching bases. The receptor's source is a newborn girl in good health. The sequenced material came from cord blood. The nucleotide sequence is given as TGTGCCAGCAGCACTGGGACAAAGAATCAGCCCCAGCATTTT. Protein translation: CASSTGTKNQPQHF.